Shown below are 21 T cell receptor beta chains from a single sample sequenced in a study of shared clonotypes between healthy human individuals. TCRdb keeps only in-frame clones here, not all; method: immunoSEQ multiplex PCR. The table lists fewer than 3 million clones, under 95% of them singletons. The sample consisted of naive CD4+ T cells from PBMCs. Subset here: CD45RA+ positively selected. Receptors originate from a man between 18 and 29 years old in good health. Some clones in this sample may be carry-over from other donors' samples.

As regards this clone: In the same sample, other DNA sequences code for this CDR3. V is TRBV12-5 and J is TRBJ1-1, with TRBD1 as a possible D gene (6 bases). Germline lookup yields CDR1 LGHNT and CDR2 FRNRAP. V shed 1 base and J shed 4 bases, with 7 bases lying between them. CDR3 length: 13 residues. Here the CDR3 DNA reads TGTGCTAGTGGTTTGGAACAGGGCACTGAAGCTTTCTTT. Encoded protein: CASGLEQGTEAFF.

In DNA, the CDR3 is TGCGCCAGCAGCCAAGCGGGGGTTGATCTCTACGAGCAGTACTTC. Encoded protein: CASSQAGVDLYEQYF. The rearrangement joins TRBV4-1 to TRBJ2-7, with D perhaps matching TRBD2 (6 bases). CDR3 size: 15 residues. CDR1 and CDR2 from the germline V gene are MGHRA and YSYEKL. V dropped 1 base and J dropped 3 bases, with 13 bases sitting between them.

The chain combines TRBV18 with TRBJ2-2; maybe TRBD2 (6 bases). The V and J ends lost 3 bases and 0 bases respectively, with 11 bases between them. The germline gives CDR1 KGHSH, CDR2 LQKENI. The CDR3 sequence is 16 residues long. Here the CDR3 DNA reads TGTGCCAGCTCACCTCGGGACTCACCGAACACCGGGGAGCTGTTTTTT. Translation gives CASSPRDSPNTGELFF.

Note on this clone: In the same sample, other DNA sequences code for this CDR3. CDR3 in DNA: TGTGCCAGCTCACCGGTCGGGAGCTCCTACGAGCAGTACTTC. It translates to CASSPVGSSYEQYF. The chain combines TRBV18 with TRBJ2-7, with a possible D match to TRBD2 (6 bases). The CDR3 loop spans 14 amino acids. CDR1 is KGHSH and CDR2 is LQKENI in the germline V gene. The V end lost 3 bases, the J end lost 0 bases, and 9 bases lay between the germline ends.

The chain couples TRBV7-2 to TRBJ1-4; TRBD1 matches 7 bases. The length of the CDR3 is 17 residues. Germline CDR1 is SGHTA and CDR2 is FQGNSA. The junction had 10 bases not matched to a gene; V was cut back by 4 bases and J by 2 bases. In nucleotides, the CDR3 is TGTGCCAGCAGCTCCAGACGTGGAGGGGGCACTAATGAAAAACTGTTTTTT. This translates into CASSSRRGGGTNEKLFF. Based on the CDR3 plus reference TRBV7-2 and TRBJ1-4, the full variable domain is GAGVSQSPSNKVTEKGKDVELRCDPISGHTALYWYRQSLGQGLEFLIYFQGNSAPDKSGLPSDRFSAERTGGSVSTLTIQRTQQEDSAVYLCASSSRRGGGTNEKLFFGSGTQLSVL.

In DNA, the CDR3 is TGTGCCAGCACCTCTTTAGATACGCAGTATTTT. Its translation: CASTSLDTQYF. V is TRBV7-9 and J is TRBJ2-3; D is ambiguous. Between the trimmed V and J ends, which lost 7 bases and 5 bases, there was a span of 7 bases. The CDR3 length is 11 residues. CDR1 and CDR2 (germline): SEHNR, FQNEAQ (reference sequence).

The chain couples TRBV13 to TRBJ2-1; 10 bases line up with TRBD2. The CDR3 contains 20 residues. After removal of 0 bases from V and 6 bases from J, the junction contained 17 bases not matched to a gene. Germline V CDR1 and CDR2: PRHDT, FYEKMQ (reference sequence). The CDR3, as DNA: TGTGCCAGCAGCTTAGGCTGGGGGAGCGCTAGCGGGAGTGACGGCAATGAGCAGTTCTTC. It is translated as CASSLGWGSASGSDGNEQFF.

The V call is TRBV7-2, the J call TRBJ1-6; D not resolved. V was cut by 7 bases and J by 9 bases, with 19 bases left in between. CDR3 size: 15 residues. Germline V lookup: CDR1 SGHTA, CDR2 FQGNSA. The CDR3 bases are TGTGCCAGCACCATAAGGCTCACCGTGGTTTCACCCCTCCACTTT. As protein: CASTIRLTVVSPLHF. The variable domain in full, with the rest retrieved from reference TRBV7-2 and TRBJ1-6, is GAGVSQSPSNKVTEKGKDVELRCDPISGHTALYWYRQSLGQGLEFLIYFQGNSAPDKSGLPSDRFSAERTGGSVSTLTIQRTQQEDSAVYLCASTIRLTVVSPLHFGNGTRLTVT.

This rearrangement joins TRBV5-1 to TRBJ2-7; 9 bases match TRBD2. Trimming took 0 bases from V and 4 from J; bases not matched to a gene: 5. The CDR3 runs to 15 residues. Germline V CDR1 and CDR2: SGHRS, YFSETQ. The CDR3 DNA follows: TGCGCCAGCAGCTTGGGGACTAGCGTAAATTACGAGCAGTACTTC. Translated: CASSLGTSVNYEQYF.

The rearrangement links TRBV5-1 to TRBJ2-7, with 9 bases fitting TRBD2. Germline CDR1 and CDR2: SGHRS and YFSETQ. With 0 bases clipped from V and 4 bases from J, the junction kept 8 bases outside the gene matches. The CDR3 spans 16 residues. The CDR3 protein is CASSLAPSGITYEQYF. For the CDR3, the DNA is TGCGCCAGCAGCTTGGCCCCTAGCGGGATAACATACGAGCAGTACTTC. Looking up the rest from reference TRBV5-1 and TRBJ2-7 gives the full variable domain: KAGVTQTPRYLIKTRGQQVTLSCSPISGHRSVSWYQQTPGQGLQFLFEYFSETQRNKGNFPGRFSGRQFSNSRSEMNVSTLELGDSALYLCASSLAPSGITYEQYFGPGTRLTVT.

Turning to this clone: At one end the junction does not follow the germline gene, possibly because of a read error. The chain couples TRBV18 to TRBJ2-1, with 11 bases that match TRBD2. CDR1 is KGHSH and CDR2 is LQKENI in the germline V gene. There are 23 residues in the CDR3. CDR3 residues: CASSYRVTPRLAGSFISYHEQFF. The CDR3 DNA is TGTGCCAGCTCATACAGGGTTACCCCTCGACTAGCGGGATCCTTTATCTCCTACCATGAGCAGTTCTTC.

The V call is TRBV4-2, the J call TRBJ2-1, with TRBD2 as a possible D gene (5 bases). V was clipped by 2 bases and J by 0 bases, with 14 bases between them. The germline CDR1 and CDR2 sequences are LGHNA and YNFKEQ. The CDR3 has 17 residues. The CDR3 DNA sequence: TGTGCCAGCAGCCAACTAGGACTGTTGAGCTCCTACAATGAGCAGTTCTTC. This gives the protein CASSQLGLLSSYNEQFF.

J is TRBJ2-2 and V is TRBV4-3, with D tentatively TRBD1 or TRBD2 (5 bases each). Germline V lookup: CDR1 LGHNA, CDR2 YSLEER. CDR3 length: 19 residues. Deletions cut 1 base from V and 0 bases from J, with 18 bases between. The DNA of the CDR3 is TGCGCCAGCAGCCAAGTCCCTCATACCCGGGGCGCGAACACCGGGGAGCTGTTTTTT. The encoded protein is CASSQVPHTRGANTGELFF.

The chain recombines TRBV5-6 with TRBJ2-3; TRBD1 aligns across 7 bases. The CDR3 is made up of 15 amino acids. V was pared by 3 bases and J by 0 bases, with 4 bases of the junction left unmatched. Germline CDR1 reads SGHDT; CDR2 reads YYEEEE. The CDR3 loop is CASSSTGISTDTQYF. The DNA of the CDR3 is TGTGCCAGCAGCTCGACAGGGATTAGCACAGATACGCAGTATTTT.

This chain joins TRBV7-2 and TRBJ1-5; D is possibly TRBD1 (5 bases). The CDR3 has 14 amino acids. Trimming stripped 6 bases from V and 7 bases from J, with 16 bases between. Germline CDR1 and CDR2: SGHTA and FQGNSA. The CDR3 DNA reads as TGTGCCAGCAGTCTAACAAGGGGCGGGCAGCCCCAGCATTTT. Its protein is CASSLTRGGQPQHF.

The CDR3 here is CASSYRVETEAFF. The CDR3 DNA follows: TGTGCCAGCAGTTACCGGGTAGAAACTGAAGCTTTCTTT. The V gene is TRBV6-6, the J gene TRBJ1-1; D remains ambiguous. Germline lookup yields CDR1 MNHNY and CDR2 SVGAGI (reference sequence). The CDR3 is made up of 13 amino acids. Trimming cost V 2 bases and J 5 bases, with 9 bases left between them.

V is TRBV28 and J is TRBJ1-4; no reliable D call. CDR1 and CDR2 (germline): MDHEN, SYDVKM. Trimming stripped 5 bases from V and 4 bases from J, with 14 bases between. This CDR3 contains 15 residues. The CDR3 nucleotides read TGTGCCAGCAGTCTCCCGGGCGGGCGTAATGAAAAACTGTTTTTT. As protein: CASSLPGGRNEKLFF.

The chain combines TRBV6-4 with TRBJ1-1; D gene ambiguous. The germline V gene encodes CDR1 MRHNA and CDR2 SNTAGT. The ends were cut back, 3 bases at V and 4 bases at J, with 9 bases in the middle. This CDR3 comprises 13 residues. The CDR3 coding sequence is TGTGCCAGCAGTGAACTAAGCGGCACTGAAGCTTTCTTT. It yields the protein CASSELSGTEAFF.

This chain links TRBV7-9 with TRBJ2-1, with D maybe TRBD2 (6 bases). Germline CDR1 SEHNR, CDR2 FQNEAQ (reference sequence). The V gene lost 4 bases and the J gene lost 4 bases, with 8 bases spanning the gap. This CDR3 has 13 amino acids. CDR3 sequence: CASSSSGYNEQFF. Written as DNA, the CDR3 is TGTGCCAGCAGCTCAAGCGGGTACAATGAGCAGTTCTTC.

The chain has TRBV2 and TRBJ2-1, with D perhaps being TRBD1 or TRBD2 (5 bases each). Between the trimmed V and J ends, which lost 4 bases and 8 bases, there was a span of 12 bases. Germline V lookup: CDR1 SNHLY, CDR2 FYNNEI. The CDR3 totals 13 residues. CDR3: CASSGDPPHEQFF. In DNA form, the CDR3 reads TGTGCCAGCAGTGGGGACCCACCGCATGAGCAGTTCTTC.

This clone was seen just once. A much larger clone is a single base away; this may be a read error. Other nucleotide sequences from this sample produce the same CDR3. The chain couples TRBV7-2 to TRBJ1-5; D not resolved. Germline V gene sequence: CDR1 SGHTA, CDR2 FQGNSA. The ends were cut back, 4 bases at V and 0 bases at J, with 4 bases in the middle. The CDR3 sequence is 13 residues long. Written as DNA, the CDR3 is TGTGCCAGCAGCTGGGATAGCAATCAGCCCCAGCATTTT. This encodes CASSWDSNQPQHF. The complete variable domain, with remaining parts taken from reference TRBV7-2 and TRBJ1-5, reads GAGVSQSPSNKVTEKGKDVELRCDPISGHTALYWYRQSLGQGLEFLIYFQGNSAPDKSGLPSDRFSAERTGGSVSTLTIQRTQQEDSAVYLCASSWDSNQPQHFGDGTRLSIL.